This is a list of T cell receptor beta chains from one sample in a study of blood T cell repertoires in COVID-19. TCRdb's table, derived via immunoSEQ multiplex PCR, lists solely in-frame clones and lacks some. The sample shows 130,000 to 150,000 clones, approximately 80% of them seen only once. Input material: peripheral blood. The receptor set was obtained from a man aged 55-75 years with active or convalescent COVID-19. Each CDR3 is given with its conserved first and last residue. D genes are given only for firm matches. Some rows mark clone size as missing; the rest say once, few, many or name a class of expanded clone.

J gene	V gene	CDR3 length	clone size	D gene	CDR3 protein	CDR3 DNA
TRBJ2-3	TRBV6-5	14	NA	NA	CASSFLQGTDTQYF	TGTGCCAGCAGTTTCTTACAGGGCACAGATACGCAGTATTTT
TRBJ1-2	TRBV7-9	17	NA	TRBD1	CASSLEGGTGDNYGYTF	TGTGCCAGCAGCTTGGAGGGCGGGACAGGGGATAACTATGGCTACACCTTC
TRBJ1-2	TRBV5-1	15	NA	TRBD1	CASSLETGSNYGYTF	TGCGCCAGCAGCTTGGAGACAGGGTCCAACTATGGCTACACCTTC
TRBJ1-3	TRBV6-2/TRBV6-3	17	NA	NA	CASSYSRGLLSGNTIYF	TGTGCCAGCAGTTACTCGAGGGGACTACTCTCTGGAAACACCATATATTTT
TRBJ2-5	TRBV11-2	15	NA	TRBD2	CASSLVASGQETQYF	TGTGCCAGCAGCTTAGTGGCTAGCGGCCAAGAGACCCAGTACTTC
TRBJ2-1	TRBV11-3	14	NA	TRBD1	CASSSRTGWNEQFF	TGTGCCAGCAGCTCACGGACAGGTTGGAATGAGCAGTTCTTC
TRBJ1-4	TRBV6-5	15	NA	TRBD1	CASSPSQGANEKLFF	TGTGCCAGCAGTCCATCACAGGGGGCTAATGAAAAACTGTTTTTT
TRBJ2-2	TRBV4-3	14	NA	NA	CASSPYEATGELFF	TGCGCCAGCAGCCCGTACGAGGCCACCGGGGAGCTGTTTTTT
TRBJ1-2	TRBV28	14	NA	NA	CASRENRDSMGYTF	TGTGCCAGCAGAGAGAACAGGGATTCTATGGGCTACACCTTC
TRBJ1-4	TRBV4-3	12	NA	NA	CASSQGEDLLFF	TGCGCCAGCAGCCAAGGGGAGGACTTACTGTTTTTT
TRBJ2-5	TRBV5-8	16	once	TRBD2	CASSLASLAGRETQYF	TGTGCCAGCAGCTTGGCGAGTCTAGCGGGACGGGAGACCCAGTACTTC
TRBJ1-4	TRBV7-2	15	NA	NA	CASSLVGTTNEKLFF	TGTGCCAGCAGCTTAGTTGGGACAACGAATGAAAAACTGTTTTTT
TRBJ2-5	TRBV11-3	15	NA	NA	CASSSGLIVQETQYF	TGTGCCAGCAGCTCAGGACTGATCGTCCAAGAGACCCAGTACTTC
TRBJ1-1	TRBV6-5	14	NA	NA	CASSYSRPNTEAFF	TGTGCCAGCAGTTACTCGAGGCCCAACACTGAAGCTTTCTTT
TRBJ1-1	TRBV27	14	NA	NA	CASSSTAMNTEAFF	TGTGCCAGCAGTTCGACAGCAATGAACACTGAAGCTTTCTTT
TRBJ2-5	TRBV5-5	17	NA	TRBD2	CASTTPGLAGGQETQYF	TGTGCCAGCACCACCCCCGGACTAGCGGGGGGACAAGAGACCCAGTACTTC
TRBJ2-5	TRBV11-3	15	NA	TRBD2	CASSSGLAAQETQYF	TGTGCCAGCAGCTCGGGACTAGCGGCACAAGAGACCCAGTACTTC
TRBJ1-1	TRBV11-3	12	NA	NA	CASSFLSTEAFF	TGTGCCAGCAGCTTCCTGAGCACTGAAGCTTTCTTT
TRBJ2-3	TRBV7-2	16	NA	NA	CASSLSGAGYTDTQYF	TGTGCCAGCAGCTTATCTGGGGCGGGGTACACAGATACGCAGTATTTT
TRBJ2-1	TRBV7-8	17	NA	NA	CASSSRRLGPGSNEQFF	TGTGCCAGCAGCTCAAGACGACTAGGGCCGGGTTCCAATGAGCAGTTCTTC
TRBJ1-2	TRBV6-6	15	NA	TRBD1	CASSTRQGARYGYTF	TGTGCCAGCAGTACAAGACAGGGGGCTCGGTATGGCTACACCTTC
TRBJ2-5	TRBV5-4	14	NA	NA	CASRGEVFGETQYF	TGTGCCAGCAGAGGGGAGGTCTTCGGTGAGACCCAGTACTTC
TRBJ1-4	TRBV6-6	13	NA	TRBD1	CASRTGGDEKLFF	TGTGCCAGCAGGACAGGGGGCGATGAAAAACTGTTTTTT
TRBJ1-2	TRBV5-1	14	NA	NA	CASSLDRADHGYTF	TGCGCCAGCAGCTTGGACAGGGCCGACCATGGCTACACCTTC
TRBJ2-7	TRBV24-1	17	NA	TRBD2	CATSDWGIAGGTYEQYF	TGTGCCACCAGTGATTGGGGAATAGCGGGGGGTACCTACGAGCAGTACTTC
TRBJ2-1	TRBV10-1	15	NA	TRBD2	CASSEDGGAGNEQFF	TGCGCCAGCAGTGAGGACGGGGGGGCCGGGAATGAGCAGTTCTTC
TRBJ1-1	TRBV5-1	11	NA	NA	CASSFGTEAFF	TGCGCCAGCAGCTTCGGGACTGAAGCTTTCTTT
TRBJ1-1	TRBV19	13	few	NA	CASSTGDWHAAFF	TGTGCCAGTAGCACTGGGGACTGGCATGCGGCTTTCTTT
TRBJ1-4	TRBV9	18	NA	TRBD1	CASSFRTGTGSTNEKLFF	TGTGCCAGCAGTTTCCGGACAGGGACGGGGTCGACTAATGAAAAACTGTTTTTT
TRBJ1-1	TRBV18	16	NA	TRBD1	CASSPAMTGRNTEAFF	TGTGCCAGCTCACCCGCGATGACAGGGAGAAACACTGAAGCTTTCTTT
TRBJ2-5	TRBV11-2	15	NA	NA	CASSLVRGSGETQYF	TGTGCCAGCAGCTTAGTGAGGGGGTCGGGAGAGACCCAGTACTTC
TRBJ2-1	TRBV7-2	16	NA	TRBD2	CASSLKREGSYNEQFF	TGTGCCAGCAGCCTAAAGCGGGAGGGCTCCTACAATGAGCAGTTCTTC
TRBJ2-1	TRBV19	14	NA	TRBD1	CASTWWTGSYEQFF	TGTGCCAGTACTTGGTGGACAGGGTCCTATGAGCAGTTCTTC
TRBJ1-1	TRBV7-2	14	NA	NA	CASSSGQLNTEAFF	TGTGCCAGCAGCTCTGGACAGCTGAACACTGAAGCTTTCTTT
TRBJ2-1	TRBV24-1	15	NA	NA	CATSEGFSSYNEQFF	TGTGCCACCAGTGAGGGCTTCAGTTCCTACAATGAGCAGTTCTTC
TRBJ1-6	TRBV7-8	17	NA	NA	CASSLGGPGDYNSPLHF	TGTGCCAGCAGCTTAGGAGGGCCCGGGGACTATAATTCACCCCTCCACTTT
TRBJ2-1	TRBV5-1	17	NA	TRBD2	CASSLGTSGSSYNEQFF	TGCGCCAGCAGCTTGGGCACTAGCGGAAGCTCCTACAATGAGCAGTTCTTC